What follows describes a single TCR beta chain. The authors' processing: Amplification with reference gene primers provided the estimates of nucleated cell counts. TCRdb keeps only in-frame clones here, not all; method: immunoSEQ multiplex PCR. V and J calls and clone size are given by that table; D and trimming were obtained from the DNA. The data hold over 300,000 clones, with about 83% observed a single time. This entry belongs to a study of blood T cell repertoires in COVID-19. Background on the study: Material from acute and convalescent COVID-19 was sourced from the United States, Italy and Spain.

The CDR3 consists of 14 residues. Trimming took off 7 bases at V and 1 base at J, with 14 bases between the two ends. Looked up from germline, CDR1 is MDHEN and CDR2 is SYDVKM. The rearrangement uses TRBV28 and TRBJ2-7; D is possibly TRBD1 (6 bases). Source material: peripheral blood. This receptor was obtained from a woman aged 45-59 years with acute or convalescent COVID-19. The CDR3 spells CASTNRELSYEQYF. In DNA, the CDR3 is TGTGCCAGCACGAACAGGGAACTTTCCTACGAGCAGTACTTC. The full variable domain, completed using reference TRBV28 and TRBJ2-7, is DVKVTQSSRYLVKRTGEKVFLECVQDMDHENMFWYRQDPGLGLRLIYFSYDVKMKEKGDIPEGYSVSREKKERFSLILESASTNQTSMYLCASTNRELSYEQYFGPGTRLTVT.